The 14 T cell receptor beta chains listed next were all sequenced from one sample in a study of blood T cell repertoires in COVID-19. Assay: immunoSEQ multiplex PCR; the TCRdb copy retains only in-frame clones and omits some. Among more than 75,000 clones listed, 65% to 90% were seen once. Sequencing was carried out using peripheral blood. All receptors derive from a woman aged 80 or older with active or convalescent COVID-19.

The rearrangement joins TRBV3-1 (or the pseudogene TRBV3-2) to TRBJ2-5; TRBD2 matches at 10 bases. The CDR3 has 18 amino acids. The germline CDR1 and CDR2 sequences are LGHDT and YNNKEL (reference sequence). V shed 2 bases, J shed 0 bases, and the junction held 9 bases outside the gene matches. CDR3 in DNA: TGTGCCAGCAGCCAATCCCTAGCGGGGGCCCTGTACCAAGAGACCCAGTACTTC. Its translation: CASSQSLAGALYQETQYF.

This chain joins TRBV4-3 and TRBJ2-1; D unresolved. There are 13 residues in the CDR3. Germline V lookup: CDR1 LGHNA, CDR2 YSLEER. V dropped 3 bases and J dropped 12 bases, with 15 bases sitting between them. CDR3 protein: CASSHATAELQFF. In DNA, the CDR3 is TGCGCCAGCAGCCACGCAACAGCCGAACTGCAGTTCTTC.

This clone was recorded only once. The chain employs TRBV6-6 and TRBJ2-1, with 10 bases fitting TRBD1. Germline CDR1 and CDR2: MNHNY and SVGAGI (reference sequence). The CDR3 runs to 15 residues. J gave up 8 bases and V 7 bases, and 11 bases lay outside the gene matches. CDR3 amino acids: CASTQLRTGGYEQFF. As DNA, the CDR3 is TGTGCCAGCACCCAACTCCGGACAGGGGGTTATGAGCAGTTCTTC.

This chain connects TRBV15 to TRBJ2-1, with TRBD2 matching over 11 bases. The CDR3 runs to 17 residues. Germline V gene lookup returns CDR1 LNHNV and CDR2 YYDKDF (reference sequence). J gave up 5 bases and V 1 base, and 7 bases lay outside the gene matches. The CDR3, as DNA: TGTGCCACCAGCAGAGCCCTCTTGACTAGCGGGGACAATGAGCAGTTCTTC. Translation: CATSRALLTSGDNEQFF.

This rearrangement joins TRBV10-1 to TRBJ2-7, with D tentatively TRBD1 (6 bases). There are 13 residues in the CDR3. V was trimmed by 6 bases and J by 2 bases, leaving 11 bases between them. CDR1 WNHNN and CDR2 SYGVQD come from the germline V gene (reference sequence). The CDR3 protein is CASRNRAPYEQYF. The CDR3 region has the DNA TGCGCCAGCAGAAACAGGGCACCCTACGAGCAGTACTTC.

The chain links TRBV2 to TRBJ1-2; 7 bases agree with TRBD1. In germline, CDR1 is SNHLY, CDR2 FYNNEI. The CDR3 consists of 11 residues. V shed 8 bases, J shed 4 bases, and the junction held 1 base outside the gene matches. CDR3 nucleotides: TGTGCCAGCGGGGACAGCTATGGCTACACCTTC. It is translated as CASGDSYGYTF. The full variable domain, in which reference TRBV2 and TRBJ1-2 provide the parts outside the CDR3, is EPEVTQTPSHQVTQMGQEVILRCVPISNHLYFYWYRQILGQKVEFLVSFYNNEISEKSEIFDDQFSVERPDGSNFTLKIRSTKLEDSAMYFCASGDSYGYTFGSGTRLTVV.

This clone has just one count. V and J are TRBV11-1 and TRBJ2-3, with 9 bases identical to TRBD2. V lost 0 bases to trimming and J lost 5 bases; unmatched junction nucleotides: 6. Germline assignment: CDR1 SGHAT and CDR2 FQDESV (reference sequence). The CDR3 is 16 amino acids. This CDR3 is CASSLASAGGVDTQYF. The DNA of the CDR3 is TGTGCCAGCAGCTTAGCATCAGCGGGGGGTGTAGATACGCAGTATTTT. The variable domain in full, with the rest retrieved from reference TRBV11-1 and TRBJ2-3, is EAEVAQSPRYKITEKSQAVAFWCDPISGHATLYWYRQILGQGPELLVQFQDESVVDDSQLPKDRFSAERLKGVDSTLKIQPAELGDSAMYLCASSLASAGGVDTQYFGPGTRLTVL.

V and J are TRBV27 and TRBJ1-5; 7 bases line up with TRBD1. Germline V CDR1 and CDR2: MNHEY, SMNVEV (reference sequence). V gave up 6 bases and J gave up 6 bases; unmatched junction bases: 11. The CDR3 covers 15 residues. The CDR3 loop reads CASRKSNRGLQPQHF. The CDR3 DNA is TGTGCCAGCAGAAAATCTAACAGGGGTCTTCAGCCCCAGCATTTT.

This clone was found once. The CDR3: CASRPLAGGLNTGELFF. CDR3 DNA: TGTGCCAGCAGGCCACTAGCGGGAGGGCTTAACACCGGGGAGCTGTTTTTT. The chain is built from TRBV7-2 and TRBJ2-2; TRBD2 matches at 13 bases. Trimming cost V 6 bases and J 2 bases; bases outside gene matches: 6. This CDR3 is built from 17 residues. CDR1 SGHTA and CDR2 FQGNSA come from the germline V gene.

This chain connects TRBV6-2 or TRBV6-3 to TRBJ2-7, with TRBD1 matching 7 bases. Per the germline V gene, CDR1 is MNHEY and CDR2 is SVGEGT. The V gene end was trimmed by 5 bases and the J gene end by 3 bases; junction bases not matched to a gene: 7. CDR3 size: 14 residues. The CDR3 bases are TGTGCCAGCAGTCAAATTGACAGGGTCTACGAGCAGTACTTC. Protein: CASSQIDRVYEQYF.

The chain links TRBV29-1 to TRBJ2-1; D not certain. Trimming cost V 4 bases and J 2 bases, with 9 bases left between them. The CDR3 totals 13 residues. Germline CDR1 SQVTM, CDR2 ANQGSEA. CDR3 DNA: TGCAGCGTTGGTCCAACTCCCTACAATGAGCAGTTCTTC. This translates into CSVGPTPYNEQFF.

The chain recombines TRBV20-1 with TRBJ1-1, with 9 bases identical to TRBD1. The germline gives CDR1 DFQATT, CDR2 SNEGSKA (reference sequence). The CDR3 is 11 amino acids. V was pared by 8 bases and J by 5 bases, with 3 bases of the junction left unmatched. CDR3 region: CSSDRGTEAFF. The CDR3 region has the DNA TGCAGTTCGGACAGGGGTACTGAAGCTTTCTTT.

The chain recombines TRBV27 with TRBJ2-5; 7 bases match TRBD2. Trimming cost V 4 bases and J 4 bases; bases outside gene matches: 3. Germline V gene data show CDR1 as MNHEY and CDR2 as SMNVEV (reference sequence). CDR3 length: 13 residues. The CDR3 reads CASSWWGGETQYF. The CDR3 DNA sequence: TGTGCCAGCAGTTGGTGGGGGGGAGAGACCCAGTACTTC.

As concerns this clone: Other DNA sequences of this sample code for an identical CDR3. The chain uses TRBV18 and TRBJ2-7, with 10 positions matching TRBD2. CDR3 length: 14 residues. Germline values: CDR1 KGHSH, CDR2 LQKENI. V dropped 6 bases and J dropped 1; count of bases not matched to a gene: 3. In DNA form, the CDR3 reads TGTGCCAGCTCTCCAGCGGGAGGGTCCTACGAGCAGTACTTC. Its protein is CASSPAGGSYEQYF.